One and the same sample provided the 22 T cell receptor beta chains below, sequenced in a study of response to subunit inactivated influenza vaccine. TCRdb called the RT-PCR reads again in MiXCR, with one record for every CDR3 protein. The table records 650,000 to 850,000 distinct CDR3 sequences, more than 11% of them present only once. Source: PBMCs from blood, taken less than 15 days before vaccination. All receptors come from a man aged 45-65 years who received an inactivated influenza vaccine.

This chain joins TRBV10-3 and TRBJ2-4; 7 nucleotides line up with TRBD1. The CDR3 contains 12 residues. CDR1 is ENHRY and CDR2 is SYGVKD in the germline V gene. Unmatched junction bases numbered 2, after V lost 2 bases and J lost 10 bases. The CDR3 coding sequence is TGTGCCATCAGTGAGGGGACAGTTATTCAGTACTTC. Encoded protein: CAISEGTVIQYF.

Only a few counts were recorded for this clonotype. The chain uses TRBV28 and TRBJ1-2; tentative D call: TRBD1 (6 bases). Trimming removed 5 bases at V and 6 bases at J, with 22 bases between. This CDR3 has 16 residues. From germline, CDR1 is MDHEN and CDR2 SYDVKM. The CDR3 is CASSSQGIPRKDGYTF. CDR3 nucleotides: TGTGCCAGCAGTAGCCAGGGGATACCCAGAAAAGATGGCTACACCTTC.

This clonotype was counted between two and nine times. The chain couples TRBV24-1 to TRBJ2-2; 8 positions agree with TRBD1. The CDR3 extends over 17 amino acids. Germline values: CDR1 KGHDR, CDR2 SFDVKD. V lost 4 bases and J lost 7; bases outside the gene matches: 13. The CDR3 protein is CATSDRRQGRRNGELFF. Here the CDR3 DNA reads TGTGCCACCAGTGACCGCAGACAGGGGAGGAGAAACGGGGAGCTGTTTTTT.

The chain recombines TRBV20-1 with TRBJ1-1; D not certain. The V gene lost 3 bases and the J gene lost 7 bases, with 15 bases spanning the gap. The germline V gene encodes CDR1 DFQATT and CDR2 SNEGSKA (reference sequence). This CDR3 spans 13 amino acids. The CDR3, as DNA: TGCAGTGCTAGTTCCCGGGAAAGCTTTGAAGCTTTCTTT. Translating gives CSASSRESFEAFF.

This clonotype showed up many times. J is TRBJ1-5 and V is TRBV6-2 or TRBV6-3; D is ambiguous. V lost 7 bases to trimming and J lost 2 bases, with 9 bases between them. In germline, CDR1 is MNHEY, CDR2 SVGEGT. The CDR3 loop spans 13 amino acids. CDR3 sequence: CASTDLRNQPQHF. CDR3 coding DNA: TGTGCCAGCACCGACCTACGCAATCAGCCCCAGCATTTT.

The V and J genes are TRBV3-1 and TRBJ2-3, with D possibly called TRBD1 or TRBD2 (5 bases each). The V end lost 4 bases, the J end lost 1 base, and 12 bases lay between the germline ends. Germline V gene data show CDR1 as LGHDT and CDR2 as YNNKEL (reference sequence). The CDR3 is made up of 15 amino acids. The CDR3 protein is CASSRTGTGTDTQYF. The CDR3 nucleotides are TGTGCCAGCAGCCGCACCGGGACCGGCACAGATACGCAGTATTTT.

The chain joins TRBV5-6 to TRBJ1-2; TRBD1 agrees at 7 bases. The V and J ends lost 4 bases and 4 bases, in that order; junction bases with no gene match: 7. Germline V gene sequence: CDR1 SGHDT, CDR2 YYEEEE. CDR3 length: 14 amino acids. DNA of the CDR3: TGTGCCAGCAGCCCCGGAGGGGGCACCTATGGCTACACCTTC. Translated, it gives CASSPGGGTYGYTF. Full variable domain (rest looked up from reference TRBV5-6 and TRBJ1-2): DAGVTQSPTHLIKTRGQQVTLRCSPKSGHDTVSWYQQALGQGPQFIFQYYEEEERQRGNFPDRFSGHQFPNYSSELNVNALLLGDSALYLCASSPGGGTYGYTFGSGTRLTVV.

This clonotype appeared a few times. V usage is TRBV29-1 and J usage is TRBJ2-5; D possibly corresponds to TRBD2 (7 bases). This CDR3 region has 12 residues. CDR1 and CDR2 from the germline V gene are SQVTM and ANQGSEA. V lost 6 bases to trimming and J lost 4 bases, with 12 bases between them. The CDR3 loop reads CSVGGPGETQYF. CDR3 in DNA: TGCAGCGTCGGGGGGCCGGGAGAGACCCAGTACTTC.

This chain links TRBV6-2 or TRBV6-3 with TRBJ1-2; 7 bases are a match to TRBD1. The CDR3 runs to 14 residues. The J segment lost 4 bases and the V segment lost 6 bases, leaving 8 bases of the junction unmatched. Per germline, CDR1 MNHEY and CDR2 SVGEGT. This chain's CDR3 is CASSLQGISYGYTF. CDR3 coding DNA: TGTGCCAGCAGCTTACAGGGGATAAGCTATGGCTACACCTTC.

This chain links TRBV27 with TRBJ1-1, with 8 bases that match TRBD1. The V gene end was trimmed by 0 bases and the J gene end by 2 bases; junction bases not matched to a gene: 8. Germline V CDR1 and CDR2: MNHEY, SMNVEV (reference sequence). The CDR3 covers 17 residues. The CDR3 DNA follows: TGTGCCAGCAGTTTATCGGTGGCCAGGGGGCTCAACACTGAAGCTTTCTTT. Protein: CASSLSVARGLNTEAFF.

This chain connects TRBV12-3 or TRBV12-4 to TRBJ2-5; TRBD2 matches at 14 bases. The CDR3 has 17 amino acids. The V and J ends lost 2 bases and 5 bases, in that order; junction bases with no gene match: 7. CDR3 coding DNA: TGTGCCAGCAGTTTACGCCCCGGGACTAGCGGGAGTGAGACCCAGTACTTC. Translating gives CASSLRPGTSGSETQYF.

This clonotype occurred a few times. CDR3 amino acids: CASSRLAGESYEQYF. The CDR3 coding sequence is TGTGCCAGCAGTCGACTAGCGGGAGAGTCCTACGAGCAGTACTTC. This chain joins TRBV28 and TRBJ2-7, with 12 bases aligning to TRBD2. Germline values: CDR1 MDHEN, CDR2 SYDVKM. Trimming at V came to 5 bases and at J to 1 base, leaving 3 bases not matched to a gene. The CDR3 runs 15 residues.

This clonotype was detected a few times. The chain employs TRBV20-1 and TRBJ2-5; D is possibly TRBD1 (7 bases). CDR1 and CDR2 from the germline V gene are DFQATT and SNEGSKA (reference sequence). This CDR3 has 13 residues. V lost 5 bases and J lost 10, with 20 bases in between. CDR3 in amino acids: CSAGRGGPGDQYF. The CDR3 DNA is TGCAGTGCTGGCCGAGGGGGCCCGGGGGACCAGTACTTC.

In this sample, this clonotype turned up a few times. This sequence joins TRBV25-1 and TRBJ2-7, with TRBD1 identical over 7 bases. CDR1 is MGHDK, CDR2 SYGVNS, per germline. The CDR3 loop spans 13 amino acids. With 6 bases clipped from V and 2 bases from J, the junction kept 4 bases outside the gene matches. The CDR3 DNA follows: TGTGCCAGCAGATCGACAGGGACCTACGAGCAGTACTTC. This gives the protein CASRSTGTYEQYF.

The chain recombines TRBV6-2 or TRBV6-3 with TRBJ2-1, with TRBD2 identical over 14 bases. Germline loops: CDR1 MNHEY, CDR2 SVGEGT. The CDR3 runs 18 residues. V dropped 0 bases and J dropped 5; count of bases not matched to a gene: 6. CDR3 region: CASSYSRTSGRYHNEQFF. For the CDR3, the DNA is TGTGCCAGCAGTTACTCGAGGACTAGCGGGAGGTACCACAATGAGCAGTTCTTC.

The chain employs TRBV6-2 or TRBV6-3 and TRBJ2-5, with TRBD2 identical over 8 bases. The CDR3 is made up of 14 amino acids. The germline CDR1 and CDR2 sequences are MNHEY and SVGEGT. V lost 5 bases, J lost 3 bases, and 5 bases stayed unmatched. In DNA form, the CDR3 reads TGTGCCAGCAGTGGCGGGAGGACAGAAGAGACCCAGTACTTC. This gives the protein CASSGGRTEETQYF.

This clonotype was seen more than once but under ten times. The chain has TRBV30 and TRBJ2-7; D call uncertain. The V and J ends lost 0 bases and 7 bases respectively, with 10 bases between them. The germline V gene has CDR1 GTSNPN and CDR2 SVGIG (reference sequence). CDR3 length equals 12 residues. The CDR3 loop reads CAWSVRGWEQYF. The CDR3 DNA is TGTGCCTGGAGTGTACGAGGCTGGGAGCAGTACTTC.

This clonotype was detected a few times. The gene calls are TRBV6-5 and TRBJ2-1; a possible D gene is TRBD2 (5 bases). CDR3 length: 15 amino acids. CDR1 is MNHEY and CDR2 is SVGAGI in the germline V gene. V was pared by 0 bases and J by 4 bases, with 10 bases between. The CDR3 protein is CASSYSRPGYNEQFF. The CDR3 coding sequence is TGTGCCAGCAGTTACTCGCGGCCGGGGTACAATGAGCAGTTCTTC.

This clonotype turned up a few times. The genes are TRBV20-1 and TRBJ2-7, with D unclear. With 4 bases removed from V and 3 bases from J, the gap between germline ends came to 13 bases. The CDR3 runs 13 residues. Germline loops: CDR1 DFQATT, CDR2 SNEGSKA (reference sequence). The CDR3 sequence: CSAKPRQDYEQYF. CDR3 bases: TGCAGTGCTAAGCCCCGTCAGGACTACGAGCAGTACTTC.

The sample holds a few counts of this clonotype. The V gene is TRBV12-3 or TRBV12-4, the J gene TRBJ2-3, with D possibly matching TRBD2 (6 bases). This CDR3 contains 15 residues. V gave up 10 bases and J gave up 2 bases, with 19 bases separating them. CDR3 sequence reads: CATRTLAETTDTQYF. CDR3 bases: TGTGCCACCCGCACACTAGCAGAGACCACAGATACGCAGTATTTT.

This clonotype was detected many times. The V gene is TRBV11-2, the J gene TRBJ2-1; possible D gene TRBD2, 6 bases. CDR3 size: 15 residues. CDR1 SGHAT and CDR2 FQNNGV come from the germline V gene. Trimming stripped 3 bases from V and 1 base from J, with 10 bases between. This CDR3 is CASSLGGRSYNEQFF. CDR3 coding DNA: TGTGCCAGCAGCTTGGGGGGAAGGTCCTACAATGAGCAGTTCTTC.

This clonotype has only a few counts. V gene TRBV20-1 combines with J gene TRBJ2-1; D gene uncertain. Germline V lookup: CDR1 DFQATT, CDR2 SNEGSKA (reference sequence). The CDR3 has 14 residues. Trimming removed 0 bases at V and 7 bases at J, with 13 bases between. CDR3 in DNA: TGCAGTGCTAGAGATCTTCGCGCTGGGAATGAGCAGTTCTTC. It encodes CSARDLRAGNEQFF.